The clone carrying this T cell receptor (beta chain) came up a few times. Its antigen is still unknown. Only in-frame clones appear in the TCRdb table, and some are missing; sequencing was by immunoSEQ multiplex PCR. Of about 10,000 clones listed, 50% to 80% are singletons. The data originate from a study of neoadjuvant anti-PD-1 for oral cavity cancer. The CDR3 runs to 12 residues. In germline, CDR1 is SNHLY, CDR2 FYNNEI. Trimming removed 11 bases at V and 0 bases at J, with 10 bases between. Study observations and caveats: With three patients per group, TCR findings need larger cohorts. Non-responders to neoadjuvant nivolumab had significantly more clonal PBMC T cells than responders.

Time point in this sample: after neoadjuvant nivolumab, at surgical resection. The clonotype originates from a person aged 35-79 years with oral cavity squamous cell carcinoma. The sample here was PBMCs, taken after nivolumab (anti-PD-1) treatment. The chain recombines TRBV2 with TRBJ1-1, with unresolved D. CDR3 bases: TGTGCCGTCTTAACAGTGAACACTGAAGCTTTCTTT. Translation: CAVLTVNTEAFF.